This TCR delta chain is drawn from a study of gamma-delta T cells after stem cell transplantation. In the case of this clone: A clone one base away is much larger, so this may be a read error.

TCRdb re-identified clones in the RT-PCR reads via CATT. In the table there are just under 2,500 delta-chain clones, about 18% of which are singletons. The CDR3 runs to 18 residues. For the J gene the call is TRDJ3; the V gene lacks a call; TRDD3 is the table's D call and was not checked against the DNA. Sequencing was performed on gamma-delta T cells. The receptor comes from a human donor. It is not recorded whose cells these are; they may come from a transplant donor. Written as DNA, the CDR3 is TGTGCCTGTGATCTACTGGGGGCGAGCTCCTGGGACACCCGACAGATGTTTTTC. It specifies CACDLLGASSWDTRQMFF.